A selection of T cell receptor beta chains follows, all from one sample in a study of OX40 agonist ivuxolimab in advanced cancers. The protocol was immunoSEQ multiplex PCR, while the TCRdb copy is restricted to in-frame clones and leaves out a portion. The data hold approximately 82,000 clones, with 85% to 90% observed a single time. Sequenced material: CD4+ or CD8+ T cells sorted from blood, taken in a trial of the OX40 agonist ivuxolimab. Receptors originate from an adult with an advanced solid tumor such as melanoma, head and neck, liver or kidney cancer. CDR3s include the opening cysteine and the closing phenylalanine or tryptophan. The order of the fields is D gene, J gene, CDR3 length, V gene, clone size, CDR3 protein, CDR3 DNA. D genes are given only for firm matches. Some rows have no size entry. The others give once, few or many, or a class for an expanded clone.

TRBD1 | TRBJ2-5 | 15 | TRBV5-4 | . | CASRNKDRGQETQYF | TGTGCCAGCAGAAATAAGGACAGGGGCCAAGAGACCCAGTACTTC
. | TRBJ2-5 | 14 | TRBV18 | . | CASSPREAQETQYF | TGTGCCAGCTCACCTAGGGAGGCCCAAGAGACCCAGTACTTC
. | TRBJ2-1 | 15 | TRBV5-1 | . | CASSSGGGGADEQFF | TGCGCCAGCAGCTCCGGGGGTGGAGGGGCTGATGAGCAGTTCTTC
TRBD1 | TRBJ1-2 | 15 | TRBV5-6 | . | CASSPPGGANYGYTF | TGTGCCAGCAGCCCGCCAGGGGGCGCAAACTATGGCTACACCTTC
. | TRBJ1-2 | 13 | TRBV29-1 | . | CSVVPGAFYGYTF | TGCAGCGTTGTTCCCGGGGCGTTCTATGGCTACACCTTC
. | TRBJ1-5 | 11 | TRBV6-1 | . | CASRDNQPQHF | TGTGCCAGCAGAGACAATCAGCCCCAGCATTTT
TRBD1 | TRBJ2-1 | 15 | TRBV5-4 | . | CASQTGGSSYNEQFF | TGTGCCAGCCAAACAGGGGGGAGCTCCTACAATGAGCAGTTCTTC
. | TRBJ1-2 | 14 | TRBV6-5 | once | CASSRDRSNYGYTF | TGTGCCAGCAGCCGAGACAGGTCCAACTATGGCTACACCTTC
. | TRBJ2-3 | 13 | TRBV30 | . | CAWSPGGTDTQYF | TGTGCCTGGAGCCCTGGGGGGACAGATACGCAGTATTTT
. | TRBJ1-1 | 14 | TRBV6-4 | . | CASSDSSRGTEAFF | TGTGCCAGCAGTGACTCGAGTAGGGGCACTGAAGCTTTCTTT
. | TRBJ2-6 | 14 | TRBV5-6 | few | CASSFQSGANVLTF | TGTGCCAGCAGCTTCCAAAGTGGGGCCAACGTCCTGACTTTC
TRBD1 | TRBJ2-7 | 13 | TRBV6-1 | once | CASSGLQGDEQYF | TGTGCCAGCAGTGGATTGCAGGGGGACGAGCAGTACTTC
. | TRBJ1-1 | 14 | TRBV5-4 | . | CASTLDGMNTEAFF | TGTGCCAGCACCCTCGACGGGATGAACACTGAAGCTTTCTTT
. | TRBJ2-1 | 14 | TRBV2 | . | CASRGGRGYNEQFF | TGTGCCAGCCGGGGTGGCCGGGGCTACAATGAGCAGTTCTTC
. | TRBJ1-2 | 11 | TRBV30 | . | CAWSVGFGYTF | TGTGCCTGGAGTGTGGGTTTCGGCTACACCTTC
TRBD2 | TRBJ2-5 | 16 | TRBV4-2 | . | CASSQDTPSGEETQYF | TGTGCCAGCAGCCAAGATACCCCTAGCGGGGAGGAGACCCAGTACTTC
. | TRBJ1-5 | 15 | TRBV2 | . | CASSAGRGSGQPQHF | TGTGCCAGCAGTGCGGGCAGGGGTTCTGGCCAGCCCCAGCATTTT
TRBD1 | TRBJ2-7 | 12 | TRBV7-2 | . | CASSSQGYEQYF | TGTGCCAGCAGCTCACAGGGGTACGAGCAGTACTTC
. | TRBJ2-5 | 16 | TRBV18 | . | CASSPLRRGRQETQYF | TGTGCCAGCTCACCCCTTAGGAGGGGACGCCAAGAGACCCAGTACTTC
TRBD2 | TRBJ2-3 | 17 | TRBV7-9 | . | CASSLGLAGGFTDTQYF | TGTGCCAGCAGCTTGGGACTAGCGGGGGGATTTACAGATACGCAGTATTTT
. | TRBJ2-5 | 16 | TRBV18 | . | CASSPPYEVLGETQYF | TGTGCCAGCTCACCACCTTATGAGGTTTTAGGGGAGACCCAGTACTTC
TRBD1 | TRBJ2-3 | 16 | TRBV6-1 | once | CASSDPGQESTDTQYF | TGTGCCAGCAGTGACCCGGGACAGGAGAGCACAGATACGCAGTATTTT
TRBD1 | TRBJ1-5 | 14 | TRBV5-6 | . | CASSFGQANQPQHF | TGTGCCAGCAGCTTCGGACAGGCCAATCAGCCCCAGCATTTT
TRBD2 | TRBJ2-5 | 16 | TRBV4-2 | . | CASSQDWRGGQETQYF | TGTGCCAGCAGCCAAGATTGGCGGGGGGGCCAGGAGACCCAGTACTTC
. | TRBJ2-2 | 15 | TRBV30 | . | CAWSDDRRGAGELFF | TGTGCCTGGAGTGATGACAGGCGGGGCGCCGGGGAGCTGTTTTTT
. | TRBJ1-1 | 14 | TRBV19 | . | CASTQRRERTEAFF | TGTGCCAGTACCCAAAGGAGGGAAAGGACTGAAGCTTTCTTT
TRBD1 | TRBJ2-1 | 11 | TRBV6-5 | . | CASSYLGQNFF | TGTGCCAGCAGTTACTTGGGACAGAATTTCTTC
. | TRBJ1-6 | 13 | TRBV11-2 | few | CASGGQEYSPLHF | TGTGCCAGCGGCGGACAAGAATACTCACCCCTCCACTTT
TRBD1 | TRBJ2-5 | 15 | TRBV25-1 | . | CASSPGQGSQETQYF | TGTGCCAGCAGCCCGGGACAGGGGTCCCAAGAGACCCAGTACTTC
TRBD2 | TRBJ2-7 | 18 | TRBV4-3 | . | CASSQAAPGLAGHYEQYF | TGCGCCAGCAGCCAGGCCGCACCGGGACTAGCGGGGCACTACGAGCAGTACTTC
TRBD2 | TRBJ2-7 | 15 | TRBV6-5 | . | CASSSPGTSGYEQYF | TGTGCCAGCAGTTCCCCCGGGACTAGCGGGTACGAGCAGTACTTC
TRBD1 | TRBJ2-3 | 15 | TRBV6-1 | . | CASRNSLQGARAQYF | TGTGCCAGCAGGAATAGTTTACAGGGGGCTAGAGCGCAGTATTTT
TRBD2 | TRBJ2-5 | 15 | TRBV10-3 | . | CAISEAGAHQETQYF | TGTGCCATCAGTGAAGCGGGGGCCCACCAAGAGACCCAGTACTTC
. | TRBJ1-6 | 16 | TRBV5-5 | . | CASSLDRSSYNSPLHF | TGTGCCAGCAGCCTAGACAGGAGCTCCTATAATTCACCCCTCCACTTT
. | TRBJ1-5 | 14 | TRBV5-1 | . | CASSPGLGPQPQHF | TGCGCCAGCAGCCCGGGCTTAGGGCCCCAGCCCCAGCATTTT
. | TRBJ2-7 | 13 | TRBV21-1 | . | CASSKADSYEQYF | TGTGCCAGCAGCAAGGCAGACTCCTACGAGCAGTACTTC
TRBD1 | TRBJ1-6 | 15 | TRBV11-1 | . | CASSLVGTGERTLHF | TGTGCCAGCAGCTTAGTAGGGACAGGGGAACGAACCCTCCACTTT
TRBD1 | TRBJ2-7 | 15 | TRBV19 | . | CASSLNRDRGMGQYF | TGTGCCAGTAGTCTAAACCGGGACAGGGGTATGGGGCAGTACTTC
TRBD1 | TRBJ2-5 | 15 | TRBV2 | . | CASSEIMTGGETQYF | TGTGCCAGCAGTGAGATAATGACAGGGGGGGAGACCCAGTACTTC
. | TRBJ1-5 | 15 | TRBV7-6 | . | CASSLGQGRNQPQHF | TGTGCCAGCAGCTTAGGGCAGGGAAGAAATCAGCCCCAGCATTTT
. | TRBJ1-1 | 15 | TRBV4-2 | . | CASSQEHILNTEAFF | TGTGCCAGCAGCCAAGAACATATTCTGAACACTGAAGCTTTCTTT
. | TRBJ1-1 | 14 | TRBV6-4 | . | CASTETQGSTEAFF | TGTGCCAGCACCGAAACACAGGGTAGCACTGAAGCTTTCTTT
. | TRBJ2-2 | 15 | TRBV21-1 | . | CASSKLAVNTGELFF | TGTGCCAGCAGCAAATTAGCGGTGAACACCGGGGAGCTGTTTTTT
. | TRBJ1-2 | 14 | TRBV28 | . | CAIRPSTASYGYTF | TGTGCCATCCGTCCATCGACAGCGTCCTATGGCTACACCTTC
TRBD1 | TRBJ1-5 | 16 | TRBV28 | . | CASRNAQGNANQPQHF | TGTGCCAGCAGGAATGCACAGGGGAACGCCAATCAGCCCCAGCATTTT
TRBD1 | TRBJ2-3 | 17 | TRBV19 | . | CASTPSAAGQGSDTQYF | TGTGCCAGTACCCCTTCCGCGGCGGGACAGGGTTCAGATACGCAGTATTTT